This T cell receptor (beta chain) is from a study of shared clonotypes between healthy human individuals. CD45RO negativity and positive selection for CCR7 defined naive CD8 cells, a population that excluded terminally differentiated effector memory CD45RA+ cells. Each cell subset's genomic DNA was divided evenly among several immunoSEQ plates. The repertoire was sequenced with immunoSEQ multiplex PCR; TCRdb's copy has only in-frame clones and lacks some. The repertoire consists of millions of clones, with just under 95% occurring once and the leading ten covering 0.85% to 1.3%. As concerns this clone: The sample has other DNA sequences that encode this CDR3 too.

This CDR3 region has 11 residues. Trimming took off 4 bases at V and 3 bases at J, with 4 bases between the two ends. Germline CDR1 and CDR2: LNHDA and SQIVND (reference sequence). The clonotype originates from a young man in good health. This chain links TRBV19 with TRBJ2-7, with unresolved D. Sequenced input: naive CD8+ T cells sorted from blood. CDR3 DNA sequence: TGTGCCAGTAGTACCGGCTACGAGCAGTACTTC. This sequence encodes CASSTGYEQYF.